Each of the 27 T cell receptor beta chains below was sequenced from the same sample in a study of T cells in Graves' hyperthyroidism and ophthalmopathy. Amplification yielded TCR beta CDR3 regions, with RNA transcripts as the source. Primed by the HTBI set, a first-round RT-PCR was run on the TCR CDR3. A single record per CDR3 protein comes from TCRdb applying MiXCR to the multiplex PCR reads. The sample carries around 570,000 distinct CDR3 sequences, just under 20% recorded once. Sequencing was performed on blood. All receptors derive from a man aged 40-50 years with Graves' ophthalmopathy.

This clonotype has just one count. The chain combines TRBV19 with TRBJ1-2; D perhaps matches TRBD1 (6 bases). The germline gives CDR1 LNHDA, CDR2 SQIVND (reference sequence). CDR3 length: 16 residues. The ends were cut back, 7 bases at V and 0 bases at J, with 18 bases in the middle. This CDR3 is CASTPREDRSNYGYTF. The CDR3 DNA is TGTGCCAGTACCCCCCGCGAGGACAGATCTAACTATGGCTACACCTTC.

The CDR3 DNA reads as TGTGCCAGCAGCTTAGGCCCCTTGGACATCGCCCGTCTTCCCTACAATGAGCAGTACTTC. It specifies CASSLGPLDIARLPYNEQYF. The chain joins TRBV7-9 to TRBJ2-1; D is possibly TRBD1 (5 bases). The DNA end is more similar to TRBJ2-7, so the J call may be wrong. Germline-derived CDR1 and CDR2 are SEHNR and FQNEAQ (reference sequence). This CDR3 has 20 residues.

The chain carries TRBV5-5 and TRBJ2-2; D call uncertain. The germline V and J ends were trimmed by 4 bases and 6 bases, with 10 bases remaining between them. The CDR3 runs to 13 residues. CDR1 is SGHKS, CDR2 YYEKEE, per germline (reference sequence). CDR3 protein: CASSQFAAGELFF. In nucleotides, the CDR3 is TGTGCCAGCAGCCAGTTCGCAGCCGGGGAGCTGTTTTTT.

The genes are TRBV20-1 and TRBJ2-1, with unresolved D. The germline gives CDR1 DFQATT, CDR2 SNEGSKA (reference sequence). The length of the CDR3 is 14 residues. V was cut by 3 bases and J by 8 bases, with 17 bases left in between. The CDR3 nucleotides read TGCAGTGCTAGCAGGAAGGTAGGGTCGGATGAGCAGTTCTTC. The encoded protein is CSASRKVGSDEQFF.

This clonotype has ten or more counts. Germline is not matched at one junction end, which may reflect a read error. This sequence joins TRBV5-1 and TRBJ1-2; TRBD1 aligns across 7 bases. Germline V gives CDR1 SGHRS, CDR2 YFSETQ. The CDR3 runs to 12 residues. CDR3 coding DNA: TGTGCCAGCAGTTCGCAGGGGGGCGGCTACACCTTC. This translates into CASSSQGGGYTF.

CDR3 amino acids: CASRLAQSSYNEQFF. The CDR3 DNA sequence: TGTGCCAGCAGGCTAGCGCAGAGCTCCTACAATGAGCAGTTCTTC. This sequence joins TRBV13 and TRBJ2-1, with D perhaps matching TRBD2 (6 bases). The germline CDR1 and CDR2 sequences are PRHDT and FYEKMQ (reference sequence). The germline V and J ends were trimmed by 6 bases and 0 bases, with 12 bases remaining between them. The CDR3 has 15 residues.

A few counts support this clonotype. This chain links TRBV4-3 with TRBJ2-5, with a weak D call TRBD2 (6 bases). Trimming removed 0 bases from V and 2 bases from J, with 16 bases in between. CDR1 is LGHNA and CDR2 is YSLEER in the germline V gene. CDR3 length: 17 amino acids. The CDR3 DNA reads TGCGCCAGCAGCCAAGAGTGGGGAGGAGAAGGGCAAGAGACCCAGTACTTC. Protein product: CASSQEWGGEGQETQYF.

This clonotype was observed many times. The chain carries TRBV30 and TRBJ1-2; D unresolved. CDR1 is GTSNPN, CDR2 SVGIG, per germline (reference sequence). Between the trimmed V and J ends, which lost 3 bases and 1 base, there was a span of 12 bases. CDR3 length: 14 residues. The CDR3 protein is CAWSWAVLNYGYTF. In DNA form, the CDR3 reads TGTGCCTGGAGCTGGGCTGTCCTTAACTATGGCTACACCTTC.

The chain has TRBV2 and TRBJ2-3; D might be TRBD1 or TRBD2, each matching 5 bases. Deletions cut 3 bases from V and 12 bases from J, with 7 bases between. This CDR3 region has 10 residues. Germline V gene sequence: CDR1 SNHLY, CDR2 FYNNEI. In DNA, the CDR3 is TGTGCCAGCAGTGAGGGACCTCAGTATTTT. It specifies CASSEGPQYF.

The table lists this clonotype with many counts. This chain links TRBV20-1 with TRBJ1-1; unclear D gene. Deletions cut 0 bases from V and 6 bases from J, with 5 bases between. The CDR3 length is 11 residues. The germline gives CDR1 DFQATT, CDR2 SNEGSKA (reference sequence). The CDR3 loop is CSAREGAEAFF. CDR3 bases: TGCAGTGCTAGAGAGGGTGCTGAAGCTTTCTTT.

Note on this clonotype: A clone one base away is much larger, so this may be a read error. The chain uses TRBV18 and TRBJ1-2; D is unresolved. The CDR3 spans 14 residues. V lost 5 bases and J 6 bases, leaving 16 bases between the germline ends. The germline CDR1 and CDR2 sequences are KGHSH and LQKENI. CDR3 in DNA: TGTGCCAGCTCATCCCCGGGCAGTTCGGATGGCTACACCTTC. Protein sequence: CASSSPGSSDGYTF.

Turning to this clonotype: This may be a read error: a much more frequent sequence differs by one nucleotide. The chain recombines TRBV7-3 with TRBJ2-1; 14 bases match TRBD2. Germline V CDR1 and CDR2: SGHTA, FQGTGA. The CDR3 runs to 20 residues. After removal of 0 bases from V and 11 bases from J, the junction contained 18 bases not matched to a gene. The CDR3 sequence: CASSLTPPGYGTSGSNKQFF. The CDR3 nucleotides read TGTGCCAGCAGCTTAACCCCCCCCGGGTACGGGACTAGCGGGAGTAATAAGCAGTTCTTC.

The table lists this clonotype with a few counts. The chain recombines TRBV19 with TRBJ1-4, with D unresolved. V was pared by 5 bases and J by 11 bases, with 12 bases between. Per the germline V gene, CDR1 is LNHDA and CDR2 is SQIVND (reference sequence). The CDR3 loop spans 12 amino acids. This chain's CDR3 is CASSYLGSKLFF. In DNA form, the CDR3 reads TGTGCCAGTAGTTACCTGGGGAGCAAACTGTTTTTT.

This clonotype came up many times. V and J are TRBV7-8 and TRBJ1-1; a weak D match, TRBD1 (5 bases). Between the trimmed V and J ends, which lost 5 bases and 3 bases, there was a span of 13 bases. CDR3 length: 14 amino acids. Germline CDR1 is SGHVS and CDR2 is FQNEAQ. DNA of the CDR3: TGTGCCAGCAGCCTCGGGACGAGGGACACTGAAGCTTTCTTT. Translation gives CASSLGTRDTEAFF.

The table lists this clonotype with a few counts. CDR3 in amino acids: CASSLGTSGRALETQYF. For the CDR3, the DNA is TGTGCCAGCAGTTTAGGGACTAGCGGGAGGGCTTTAGAGACCCAGTACTTC. The chain joins TRBV28 to TRBJ2-5; 16 bases fit TRBD2. This CDR3 region has 17 residues. V was clipped by 2 bases and J by 4 bases; unmatched bases: 4. Germline V lookup: CDR1 MDHEN, CDR2 SYDVKM.

CDR3 sequence reads: CASSTSGPYEQYF. Here the CDR3 DNA reads TGTGCCAGCAGTACTAGCGGACCCTACGAGCAGTACTTC. V and J are TRBV13 and TRBJ2-7; TRBD2 aligns across 8 bases. This CDR3 region has 13 residues. After removal of 6 bases from V and 2 bases from J, the junction contained 3 bases not matched to a gene. Germline V CDR1 and CDR2: PRHDT, FYEKMQ (reference sequence). The full variable domain, its missing parts supplied by reference TRBV13 and TRBJ2-7, is AAGVIQSPRHLIKEKRETATLKCYPIPRHDTVYWYQQGPGQDPQFLISFYEKMQSDKGSIPDRFSAQQFSDYHSELNMSSLELGDSALYFCASSTSGPYEQYFGPGTRLTVT.

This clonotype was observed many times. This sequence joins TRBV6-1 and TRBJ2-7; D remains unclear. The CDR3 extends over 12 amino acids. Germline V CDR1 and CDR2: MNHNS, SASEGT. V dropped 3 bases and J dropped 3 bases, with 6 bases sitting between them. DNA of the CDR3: TGTGCCAGCAGTGACCCTTTCTACGAGCAGTACTTC. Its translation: CASSDPFYEQYF.

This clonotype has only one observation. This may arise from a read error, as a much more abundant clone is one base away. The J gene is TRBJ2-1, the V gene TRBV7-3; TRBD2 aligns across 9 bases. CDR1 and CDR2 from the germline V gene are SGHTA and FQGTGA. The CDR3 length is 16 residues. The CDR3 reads CASSLRAGGPYNEQLF. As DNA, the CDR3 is TGTGCCAGCAGCTTACGAGCGGGAGGCCCCTACAATGAGCAGCTCTTC. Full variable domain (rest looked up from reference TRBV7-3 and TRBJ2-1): GAGVSQTPSNKVTEKGKYVELRCDPISGHTALYWYRQSLGQGPEFLIYFQGTGAADDSGLPNDRFFAVRPEGSVSTLKIQRTERGDSAVYLCASSLRAGGPYNEQLFGPGTRLTVL.

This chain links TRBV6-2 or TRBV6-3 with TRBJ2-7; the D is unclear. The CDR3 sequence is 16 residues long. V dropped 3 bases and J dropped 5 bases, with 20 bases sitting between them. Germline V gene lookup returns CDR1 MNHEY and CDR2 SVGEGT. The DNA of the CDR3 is TGTGCCAGCAGTTATTATTTCGGCGGCAACACCAACGAGCAGTACTTC. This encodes CASSYYFGGNTNEQYF.

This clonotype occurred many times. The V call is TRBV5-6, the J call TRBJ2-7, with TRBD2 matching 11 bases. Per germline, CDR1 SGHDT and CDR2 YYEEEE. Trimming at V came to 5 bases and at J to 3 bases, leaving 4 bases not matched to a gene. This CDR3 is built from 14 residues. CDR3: CASSPGTSGYEQYF. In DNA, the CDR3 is TGTGCCAGCAGTCCTGGGACTAGCGGCTACGAGCAGTACTTC.

The DNA of the CDR3 is TGTGCCAGCAAGGGGATGGTAGCCAAAAACATTCAGTACTTC. Amino acid sequence: CASKGMVAKNIQYF. This sequence joins TRBV12-3 or TRBV12-4 and TRBJ2-4, with D tentatively TRBD1 (5 bases). The CDR3 consists of 14 residues. The V and J ends lost 7 bases and 0 bases respectively, with 10 bases between them.

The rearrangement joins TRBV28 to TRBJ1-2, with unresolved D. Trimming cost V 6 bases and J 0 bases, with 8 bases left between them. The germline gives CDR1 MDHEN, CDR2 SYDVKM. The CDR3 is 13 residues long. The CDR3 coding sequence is TGTGCCAGCAGACTTGCCGCTAACTATGGCTACACCTTC. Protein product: CASRLAANYGYTF.

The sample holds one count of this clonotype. The CDR3 sequence is CASSRDRALGTQYF. The CDR3 nucleotides are TGCGCCAGCAGCCGGGACAGGGCGTTGGGGACCCAGTACTTC. J is TRBJ2-5 and V is TRBV5-1, with 9 bases identical to TRBD1. Trimming at V came to 4 bases and at J to 7 bases, leaving 8 bases not matched to a gene. CDR1 is SGHRS and CDR2 is YFSETQ in the germline V gene. This CDR3 is built from 14 residues.

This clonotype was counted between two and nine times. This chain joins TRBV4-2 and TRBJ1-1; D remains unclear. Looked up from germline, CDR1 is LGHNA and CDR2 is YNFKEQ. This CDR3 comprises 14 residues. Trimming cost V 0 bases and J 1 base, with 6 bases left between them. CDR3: CASSQDTANTEAFF. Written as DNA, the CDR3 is TGTGCCAGCAGCCAAGATACGGCGAACACTGAAGCTTTCTTT.

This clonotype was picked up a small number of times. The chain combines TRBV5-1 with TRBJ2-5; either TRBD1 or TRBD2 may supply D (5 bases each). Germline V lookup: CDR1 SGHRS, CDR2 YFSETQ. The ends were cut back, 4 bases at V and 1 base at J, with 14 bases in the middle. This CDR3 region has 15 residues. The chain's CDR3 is CASSQGPSGQETQYF. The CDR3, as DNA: TGCGCCAGCAGCCAGGGACCTTCCGGCCAAGAGACCCAGTACTTC.

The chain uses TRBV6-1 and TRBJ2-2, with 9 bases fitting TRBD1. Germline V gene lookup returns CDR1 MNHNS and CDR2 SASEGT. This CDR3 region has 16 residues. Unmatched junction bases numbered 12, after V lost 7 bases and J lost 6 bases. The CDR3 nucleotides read TGTGCCAGCAAACCGGCGGGACAGGGTAGGGCCGGGGAGCTGTTTTTT. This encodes CASKPAGQGRAGELFF.

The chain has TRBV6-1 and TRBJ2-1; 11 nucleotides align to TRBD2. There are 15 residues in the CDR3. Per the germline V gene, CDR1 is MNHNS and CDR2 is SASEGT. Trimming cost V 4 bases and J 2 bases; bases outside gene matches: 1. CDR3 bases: TGTGCCAGCAGTGTACTAGCGGGAGCCTACAATGAGCAGTTCTTC. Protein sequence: CASSVLAGAYNEQFF.